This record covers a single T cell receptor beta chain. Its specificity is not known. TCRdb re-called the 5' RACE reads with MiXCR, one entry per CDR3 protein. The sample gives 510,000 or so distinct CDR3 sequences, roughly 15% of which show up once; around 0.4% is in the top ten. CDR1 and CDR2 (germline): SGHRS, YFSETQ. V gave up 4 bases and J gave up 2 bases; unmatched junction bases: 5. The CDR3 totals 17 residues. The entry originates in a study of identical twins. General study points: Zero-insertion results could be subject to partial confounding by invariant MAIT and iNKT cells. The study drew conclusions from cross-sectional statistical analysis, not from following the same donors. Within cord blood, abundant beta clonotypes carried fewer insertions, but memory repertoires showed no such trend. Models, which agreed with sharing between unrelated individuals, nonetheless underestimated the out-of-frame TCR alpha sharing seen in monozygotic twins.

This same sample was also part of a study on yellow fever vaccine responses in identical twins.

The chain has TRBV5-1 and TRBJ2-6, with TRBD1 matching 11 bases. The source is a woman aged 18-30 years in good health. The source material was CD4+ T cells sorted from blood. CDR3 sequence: CASSPWDRGAGANVLTF. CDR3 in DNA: TGCGCCAGCAGCCCGTGGGACAGGGGGGCTGGGGCCAACGTCCTGACTTTC.